The rows below give T cell receptor beta chains drawn from one sample of a study of Ad26.COV2.S vaccination and SARS-CoV-2 variants. Method: immunoSEQ multiplex PCR; TCRdb's copy keeps in-frame clones and lacks some. The sample contains nearly 400,000 clones, about 89% of which appear only once. This sample comprised peripheral blood, obtained in a trial of Ad26.COV2.S vaccine versus placebo. The source is a person between 18 and 60 years old who received the Ad26.COV2.S COVID-19 vaccine or a placebo. Each CDR3 is given with its conserved first and last residue. A D gene is named only where the DNA matches it firmly. Expanded clones are given a class, and other clones once, few, many or no size at all.

TRBJ2-1	NA	NA	TRBV30	CAWSSRRDSEQFF	TGTGCCTGGAGCTCGCGTCGGGACTCTGAGCAGTTCTTC
TRBJ1-2	NA	once	TRBV27	CASSLSFGLDGYTF	TGTGCCAGCAGTTTAAGTTTCGGTCTCGATGGCTACACCTTC
TRBJ2-2	NA	NA	TRBV27	CASSNLYPGNTGELFF	TGTGCCAGCAGTAATCTTTATCCAGGGAACACCGGGGAGCTGTTTTTT
TRBJ2-5	NA	NA	TRBV3-1/TRBV3-2	CASSPGNEETQYF	TGTGCCAGCAGCCCCGGGAATGAAGAGACCCAGTACTTC
TRBJ2-5	NA	NA	TRBV5-1	CASSRGGGGQETQYF	TGCGCCAGCAGCCGGGGCGGAGGGGGCCAAGAGACCCAGTACTTC
TRBJ2-7	NA	NA	TRBV27	CASSSTRGQRTRSLHF	TGTGCCAGCAGTTCGACCAGGGGGCAAAGGACTAGGAGTCTTCACTTC
TRBJ2-2	NA	NA	TRBV3-1/TRBV3-2	CASSRAGLGTGELFF	TGTGCCAGCAGCCGTGCGGGGCTTGGGACCGGGGAGCTGTTTTTT
TRBJ2-3	NA	once	TRBV9	CASSVETALTDTQYF	TGTGCCAGCAGCGTAGAGACAGCGCTTACAGATACGCAGTATTTT
TRBJ2-7	TRBD1	NA	TRBV24-1	CATSDGTGTDDEQYF	TGTGCCACCAGTGATGGGACAGGAACCGATGACGAGCAGTACTTC
TRBJ2-3	TRBD1	NA	TRBV5-4	CASRNDRGSDTQYF	TGTGCCAGCAGAAATGACAGGGGTTCGGATACGCAGTATTTT
TRBJ1-3	NA	NA	TRBV11-2	CASSSTGTAGNTIYF	TGTGCCAGCAGCTCCACCGGGACGGCTGGAAACACCATATATTTT
TRBJ2-1	TRBD2	NA	TRBV5-1	CASSLGGTTNNEQFF	TGCGCCAGCAGCTTGGGTGGGACTACCAACAATGAGCAGTTCTTC
TRBJ1-5	NA	NA	TRBV21-1	CASSSGGDQPQHF	TGTGCCAGCAGCTCGGGCGGTGATCAGCCCCAGCATTTT
TRBJ2-1	TRBD2	NA	TRBV10-3	CAISAGLADNEQFF	TGTGCCATCAGTGCGGGCCTAGCGGACAATGAGCAGTTCTTC
TRBJ1-1	NA	NA	TRBV7-9	CASSPRGELEAFF	TGTGCCAGCAGCCCCCGGGGAGAACTTGAAGCTTTCTTT
TRBJ2-1	NA	NA	TRBV19	CASSRAGLSYNEQFF	TGTGCCAGTTCAAGGGCGGGGCTCTCCTACAATGAGCAGTTCTTC
TRBJ2-2	NA	NA	TRBV6-5	CASRTGSVGELFF	TGTGCCAGCAGAACAGGGAGCGTCGGGGAGCTGTTTTTT
TRBJ1-4	TRBD1	NA	TRBV5-4	CASSLSQGVGEKLFF	TGTGCCAGCAGCTTGAGCCAGGGGGTCGGGGAAAAACTGTTTTTT
TRBJ1-1	NA	NA	TRBV28	CATREGSTEAFF	TGTGCCACCAGAGAGGGGAGCACTGAAGCTTTCTTT
TRBJ2-1	TRBD2	NA	TRBV7-4	CASSLMSLDLTSHGPNEQFF	TGTGCCAGCAGCTTGATGAGTCTCGATTTGACTAGCCATGGGCCCAATGAGCAGTTCTTC
TRBJ1-5	NA	many	TRBV28	CASSARTVVGRGNQPQHF	TGTGCCAGCAGCGCCCGGACCGTGGTTGGGAGGGGCAATCAGCCCCAGCATTTT
TRBJ2-7	NA	NA	TRBV9	CASSVAPAELVEQYF	TGTGCCAGCAGCGTAGCCCCGGCGGAACTCGTCGAGCAGTACTTC
TRBJ1-1	NA	NA	TRBV28	CASSRPQGRFVEAFF	TGTGCCAGCAGCCGCCCCCAGGGGAGGTTTGTTGAAGCTTTCTTT
TRBJ2-3	NA	once	TRBV6-5	CASSHRGYTQYF	TGTGCCAGCAGTCACCGCGGCTATACGCAGTATTTT
TRBJ2-2	TRBD1	NA	TRBV5-6	CASSSTGVPGELFF	TGTGCCAGCAGCTCAACAGGGGTTCCCGGGGAGCTGTTTTTT
TRBJ2-2	TRBD2	NA	TRBV28	CASGRRGVIGELFF	TGTGCCAGCGGGCGGCGGGGGGTTATCGGGGAGCTGTTTTTT
TRBJ2-5	TRBD2	NA	TRBV9	CASSVDPGGVEETQYF	TGTGCCAGCAGCGTAGATCCGGGAGGGGTGGAAGAGACCCAGTACTTC
TRBJ1-2	NA	few	TRBV6-5	CASSYGGLGYGYTF	TGTGCCAGCAGTTATGGAGGGTTGGGGTATGGCTACACCTTC
TRBJ2-7	NA	NA	TRBV5-1	CASSQTGAYEQYF	TGCGCCAGCAGCCAAACGGGGGCCTACGAGCAGTACTTC
TRBJ1-1	NA	NA	TRBV28	CASKAMTEAFF	TGTGCCAGCAAAGCTATGACTGAAGCTTTCTTT
TRBJ1-4	TRBD1	NA	TRBV4-3	CASSLNPGRGEKLFF	TGCGCCAGCAGCCTAAACCCAGGCAGGGGGGAAAAACTGTTTTTT
TRBJ1-1	NA	once	TRBV7-9	CASSLFGVRNTEAFF	TGTGCCAGCAGCTTATTCGGGGTCCGCAACACTGAAGCTTTCTTT
TRBJ2-1	NA	NA	TRBV4-2	CASSPHQGPYNEQFF	TGTGCCAGCAGCCCCCATCAGGGGCCCTACAATGAGCAGTTCTTC
TRBJ2-7	TRBD2	NA	TRBV3-1/TRBV3-2	CASSRTGGGGGWEQYF	TGTGCCAGCAGCCGCACCGGGGGGGGCGGGGGCTGGGAGCAGTACTTC
TRBJ2-1	NA	NA	TRBV7-9	CASSFGTGYNEQFF	TGTGCCAGCAGCTTCGGGACTGGCTACAATGAGCAGTTCTTC
TRBJ2-7	NA	NA	TRBV18	CASSPIGGSSHEQYF	TGTGCCAGCTCACCGATCGGTGGGAGTAGCCACGAGCAGTACTTC